Each of the 27 T cell receptor beta chains below was sequenced from the same sample in a study of blood T cell repertoires in COVID-19. The repertoire was sequenced with immunoSEQ multiplex PCR; TCRdb's copy has only in-frame clones and lacks some. The table shows about 400,000 clones, with 85% to 90% occurring only once. Material: PBMCs or T cells enriched from blood (not recorded which). The receptors here all came from a woman between 25 and 40 years old who had recovered from COVID-19.

The chain has TRBV27 and TRBJ2-1; 8 bases line up with TRBD1. J gave up 1 base and V 3 bases, and 2 bases lay outside the gene matches. The germline V gene has CDR1 MNHEY and CDR2 SMNVEV (reference sequence). The CDR3 has 15 residues. The CDR3 bases are TGTGCCAGCAGTTTTACAGGGGGGTCCTACAATGAGCAGTTCTTC. This encodes CASSFTGGSYNEQFF.

This chain links TRBV7-9 with TRBJ2-7; 8 nucleotides align to TRBD1. Germline loops: CDR1 SEHNR, CDR2 FQNEAQ (reference sequence). The J segment lost 0 bases and the V segment lost 1 base, leaving 2 bases of the junction unmatched. The CDR3 sequence is 15 residues long. The CDR3 reads CASSLGTGSSYEQYF. DNA of the CDR3: TGTGCCAGCAGCTTAGGGACAGGGAGCTCCTACGAGCAGTACTTC.

The rearrangement uses TRBV18 and TRBJ1-3; 7 bases align to TRBD1. The CDR3 extends over 16 amino acids. With 6 bases clipped from V and 0 bases from J, the junction kept 8 bases outside the gene matches. Germline CDR1 is KGHSH and CDR2 is LQKENI. CDR3: CASSQQGVNSGNTIYF. CDR3 DNA: TGTGCCAGCTCCCAGCAGGGGGTTAACTCTGGAAACACCATATATTTT.

The rearrangement links TRBV19 to TRBJ2-7; D remains unclear. CDR1 is LNHDA and CDR2 is SQIVND in the germline V gene (reference sequence). V was shortened by 7 bases and J by 0 bases, with 7 bases between the two germline ends. CDR3 size: 12 residues. The CDR3 sequence: CASTSSSYEQYF. CDR3 DNA: TGTGCCAGTACCTCGAGCTCCTACGAGCAGTACTTC.

The V gene is TRBV18, the J gene TRBJ2-7; 8 positions agree with TRBD2. Germline CDR1 reads KGHSH; CDR2 reads LQKENI. V shed 0 bases, J shed 4 bases, and the junction held 5 bases outside the gene matches. CDR3 length equals 15 residues. The CDR3 nucleotides are TGTGCCAGCTCACCACCGGGGCTAGCGGGTTACGAGCAGTACTTC. Encoded protein: CASSPPGLAGYEQYF.

This clone was counted a few times. This rearrangement joins TRBV28 to TRBJ1-3; possible D gene TRBD1, 5 bases. This CDR3 is 15 amino acids long. The V and J ends lost 6 bases and 4 bases respectively, with 16 bases between them. Looked up from germline, CDR1 is MDHEN and CDR2 is SYDVKM. The CDR3 bases are TGTGCCAGCAGCCCCCCTGGGGGGACGGGAAACACCATATATTTT. Its translation: CASSPPGGTGNTIYF.

CDR3 residues: CASKIGLQEGNTIYF. The CDR3 DNA sequence: TGTGCCAGCAAAATAGGCCTACAGGAGGGAAACACCATATATTTT. The gene calls are TRBV6-5 and TRBJ1-3; maybe TRBD1 (5 bases). Germline CDR1 MNHEY, CDR2 SVGAGI. Trimming stripped 7 bases from V and 4 bases from J, with 17 bases between. CDR3 length: 15 residues.

The chain uses TRBV6-2 or TRBV6-3 and TRBJ1-1, with TRBD1 matching 10 bases. V gave up 2 bases and J gave up 1 base; unmatched junction bases: 4. This CDR3 is built from 16 residues. Germline CDR1 and CDR2: MNHEY and SVGEGT. In nucleotides, the CDR3 is TGTGCCAGCAGTTACGCACGGACAGGGGGGAACACTGAAGCTTTCTTT. Protein product: CASSYARTGGNTEAFF.

CDR3 coding DNA: TGTGCCAGCAGGGTTCGGGGTATTGGCTACGAGCAGTACTTC. Translating gives CASRVRGIGYEQYF. The chain is built from TRBV5-6 and TRBJ2-7; D perhaps matches TRBD2 (5 bases). Germline V lookup: CDR1 SGHDT, CDR2 YYEEEE. The V end lost 5 bases, the J end lost 3 bases, and 15 bases lay between the germline ends. The CDR3 is made up of 14 amino acids. The full variable domain, with the rest looked up from reference TRBV5-6 and TRBJ2-7, is DAGVTQSPTHLIKTRGQQVTLRCSPKSGHDTVSWYQQALGQGPQFIFQYYEEEERQRGNFPDRFSGHQFPNYSSELNVNALLLGDSALYLCASRVRGIGYEQYFGPGTRLTVT.

This chain connects TRBV7-9 to TRBJ1-1; D is ambiguous. V was trimmed by 1 base and J by 2 bases, leaving 8 bases between them. The CDR3 length is 14 residues. CDR1 is SEHNR, CDR2 FQNEAQ, per germline (reference sequence). The CDR3 DNA reads TGTGCCAGCAGCTTAGATGGTCTAAACACTGAAGCTTTCTTT. Translated, it gives CASSLDGLNTEAFF.

This clone occurred a few times. The rearrangement uses TRBV5-5 and TRBJ1-2, with 7 bases that match TRBD1. Per germline, CDR1 SGHKS and CDR2 YYEKEE (reference sequence). With V trimmed by 5 bases and J by 11 bases, 15 bases remained unmatched. The CDR3 has 14 amino acids. The CDR3 DNA sequence: TGTGCCAGCAGGCTGGACATCGGGACAGTTGGGTACACCTTC. Encoded protein: CASRLDIGTVGYTF.

The rearrangement joins TRBV7-9 to TRBJ2-1; D gene unclear. The germline V gene encodes CDR1 SEHNR and CDR2 FQNEAQ (reference sequence). V lost 5 bases, J lost 10 bases, and 12 bases lay in between. The CDR3 contains 12 residues. CDR3 residues: CASSPVVIEQFF. CDR3 nucleotides: TGTGCCAGCAGCCCAGTGGTTATCGAGCAGTTCTTC.

The chain links TRBV9 to TRBJ2-3, with TRBD2 as a possible D gene (5 bases). Deletions cut 4 bases from V and 5 bases from J, with 14 bases between. This CDR3 spans 14 amino acids. In germline, CDR1 is SGDLS, CDR2 YYNGEE. Here the CDR3 reads CASSPWGAGDTQYF. Written as DNA, the CDR3 is TGTGCCAGCAGCCCGTGGGGAGCCGGAGATACGCAGTATTTT.

This clone was detected only a few times. The chain has TRBV18 and TRBJ1-1; no reliable D call. Germline V gives CDR1 KGHSH, CDR2 LQKENI. The CDR3 loop spans 17 amino acids. Trimming took 6 bases from V and 0 from J, leaving 20 bases between them. The DNA of the CDR3 is TGTGCCAGCTCCTTACTACCCGAGGGCAAGGTGAACACTGAAGCTTTCTTT. It translates to CASSLLPEGKVNTEAFF.

V usage is TRBV27 and J usage is TRBJ2-7; possibly TRBD2 for D (6 bases). Germline V CDR1 and CDR2: MNHEY, SMNVEV (reference sequence). Trimming shortened V by 2 bases and J by 1 base, and 9 bases separated the two germline ends. The CDR3 consists of 14 residues. Here the CDR3 reads CASSLGRGSYEQYF. In DNA, the CDR3 is TGTGCCAGCAGTTTAGGGCGGGGATCCTACGAGCAGTACTTC.

This chain uses TRBV6-6 with TRBJ1-2; D perhaps matches TRBD1 (6 bases). Germline-derived CDR1 and CDR2 are MNHNY and SVGAGI (reference sequence). The CDR3 sequence is 15 residues long. V was cut by 0 bases and J by 6 bases, with 14 bases left in between. Written as DNA, the CDR3 is TGTGCCAGCAGTTACTCGGGCAGGGGACGCGATGGCTACACCTTC. Residues: CASSYSGRGRDGYTF.

The gene calls are TRBV28 and TRBJ1-3; D possibly corresponds to TRBD1 (5 bases). Germline values: CDR1 MDHEN, CDR2 SYDVKM. Deletions cut 5 bases from V and 7 bases from J, with 21 bases between. The CDR3 is 16 residues long. DNA for the CDR3: TGTGCCAGCAGTCCCTATAGGGGCGGGGGGGGTAACACCATATATTTT. This gives the protein CASSPYRGGGGNTIYF. Complete variable domain (other parts from reference TRBV28 and TRBJ1-3): DVKVTQSSRYLVKRTGEKVFLECVQDMDHENMFWYRQDPGLGLRLIYFSYDVKMKEKGDIPEGYSVSREKKERFSLILESASTNQTSMYLCASSPYRGGGGNTIYFGEGSWLTVV.

This clone was picked up a small number of times. J is TRBJ2-1 and V is TRBV19; TRBD2 matches 11 bases. CDR1 is LNHDA, CDR2 SQIVND, per germline (reference sequence). V was pared by 0 bases and J by 7 bases, with 8 bases of the junction left unmatched. CDR3 size: 17 residues. CDR3 residues: CASSIDWVAGGLNEQFF. In DNA, the CDR3 is TGTGCCAGTAGTATAGATTGGGTAGCGGGAGGGCTAAATGAGCAGTTCTTC.

CDR3 in DNA: TGTGCCAGCGGTCTTTACCGTCAGCGGCAGCCCCAGCATTTT. This codes for CASGLYRQRQPQHF. This chain uses TRBV25-1 with TRBJ1-5; D uncertain. Germline V gives CDR1 MGHDK, CDR2 SYGVNS. Trimming stripped 8 bases from V and 7 bases from J, with 18 bases between. The CDR3 extends over 14 amino acids.

The chain combines TRBV6-2 or TRBV6-3 with TRBJ2-6; no clear D gene. The CDR3 runs 16 residues. Trimming took 2 bases from V and 0 from J, leaving 8 bases between them. From germline, CDR1 is MNHEY and CDR2 SVGEGT. The CDR3 is CASSYAGSSGANVLTF. In DNA form, the CDR3 reads TGTGCCAGCAGTTACGCAGGCTCCTCTGGGGCCAACGTCCTGACTTTC.

V usage is TRBV3-1 (or the pseudogene TRBV3-2) and J usage is TRBJ2-5; TRBD1 matches at 11 bases. After removal of 4 bases from V and 6 bases from J, the junction contained 4 bases not matched to a gene. Germline V gene sequence: CDR1 LGHDT, CDR2 YNNKEL (reference sequence). The CDR3 consists of 14 residues. CDR3 in DNA: TGTGCCAGCAGCCCCGGGACAGGGGGACAGACCCAGTACTTC. Translated, it gives CASSPGTGGQTQYF.

There are a few counts of this clone. The chain joins TRBV3-1 (or the pseudogene TRBV3-2) to TRBJ2-5; D ambiguous. V was pared by 4 bases and J by 5 bases, with 14 bases between. The CDR3 totals 14 residues. From germline, CDR1 is LGHDT and CDR2 YNNKEL (reference sequence). The CDR3 protein is CASSLLTQTETQYF. Here the CDR3 DNA reads TGTGCCAGCAGCCTATTAACACAAACGGAGACCCAGTACTTC.

V is TRBV30 and J is TRBJ2-7; 9 nucleotides match TRBD1. This CDR3 comprises 12 residues. Germline CDR1 is GTSNPN and CDR2 is SVGIG (reference sequence). Trimming took 5 bases from V and 4 from J; bases not matched to a gene: 3. The CDR3: CAWDGQGYEQYF. CDR3 sequence (DNA): TGTGCCTGGGATGGACAGGGGTACGAGCAGTACTTC.

V is TRBV18 and J is TRBJ2-5; 9 nucleotides match TRBD2. The germline CDR1 and CDR2 sequences are KGHSH and LQKENI. The ends lost 0 bases at V and 3 bases at J; junction bases unmatched: 5. CDR3 length equals 16 residues. The CDR3 DNA reads as TGTGCCAGCTCACCACCGACATTAGCGGGAGAAGAGACCCAGTACTTC. Translated: CASSPPTLAGEETQYF.

The CDR3 nucleotides read TGTGCCTGGGGTACTAGCGGGTACGGCCACGAGCAGTACTTC. This translates into CAWGTSGYGHEQYF. This chain uses TRBV30 with TRBJ2-7, with 9 bases matching TRBD2. This CDR3 has 14 amino acids. The germline V gene has CDR1 GTSNPN and CDR2 SVGIG (reference sequence). V lost 5 bases, J lost 5 bases, and 10 bases stayed unmatched.

This chain's CDR3 is CASSRDRGTGEQYF. As DNA, the CDR3 is TGTGCCAGCTCCCGGGACAGGGGTACAGGGGAGCAGTACTTC. The V gene is TRBV18, the J gene TRBJ2-7, with 10 bases matching TRBD1. V dropped 6 bases and J dropped 7; count of bases not matched to a gene: 9. This CDR3 is built from 14 residues. In germline, CDR1 is KGHSH, CDR2 LQKENI.

The rearrangement links TRBV7-6 to TRBJ2-7; 8 bases line up with TRBD2. Looked up from germline, CDR1 is SGHVS and CDR2 is FNYEAQ. V lost 2 bases to trimming and J lost 6 bases; unmatched junction nucleotides: 15. CDR3 size: 17 residues. Written as DNA, the CDR3 is TGTGCCAGCAGCTTATCAGGGTTGACAAGCGGGAGAGGCGAGCAGTACTTC. It specifies CASSLSGLTSGRGEQYF.